One and the same sample provided the 27 T cell receptor beta chains below, sequenced in a study of blood T cell repertoires in COVID-19. TCRdb's copy holds only in-frame clones and misses some; the assay was immunoSEQ multiplex PCR. This sample has fewer than 60,000 clones, with roughly 86% found just once. Sequenced material: peripheral blood. These receptors all come from a man aged 80 or over with active or convalescent COVID-19.

This rearrangement joins TRBV30 to TRBJ2-2; 8 positions agree with TRBD1. CDR1 is GTSNPN, CDR2 SVGIG, per germline (reference sequence). CDR3 length: 13 amino acids. Germline trimming cut 8 bases from V and 3 bases from J; bases unmatched to any gene: 5. In nucleotides, the CDR3 is TGTGCCGGCCGCAGGGGGCACACCGGGGAGCTGTTTTTT. This sequence encodes CAGRRGHTGELFF.

J is TRBJ2-2 and V is TRBV9; 11 nucleotides line up with TRBD2. With 4 bases clipped from V and 5 bases from J, the junction kept 7 bases outside the gene matches. Germline CDR1 SGDLS, CDR2 YYNGEE. There are 16 residues in the CDR3. The CDR3 DNA is TGTGCCAGCAGCCCCCGGGTAGCGGGAGGGACCGGGGAGCTGTTTTTT. This encodes CASSPRVAGGTGELFF.

This rearrangement joins TRBV19 to TRBJ1-5; 8 nucleotides line up with TRBD1. Germline V gene sequence: CDR1 LNHDA, CDR2 SQIVND (reference sequence). This CDR3 has 16 amino acids. The V gene end was trimmed by 0 bases and the J gene end by 6 bases; junction bases not matched to a gene: 7. The CDR3 bases are TGTGCCAGTAGTATAGATCGGCGGACAGGGTTTCAGCCCCAGCATTTT. It encodes CASSIDRRTGFQPQHF.

This chain uses TRBV28 with TRBJ2-7; 10 nucleotides agree with TRBD2. The junction had 11 bases not matched to a gene; V was cut back by 8 bases and J by 7 bases. The CDR3 is 14 amino acids. Germline V gene data show CDR1 as MDHEN and CDR2 as SYDVKM. The CDR3 DNA is TGTGCCAGCTTGCCTAGCGGGAGATCTCGAGAGCAGTACTTC. Translating it yields CASLPSGRSREQYF.

The rearrangement links TRBV12-3 or TRBV12-4 to TRBJ2-2; D may be TRBD1 (5 bases). V was clipped by 6 bases and J by 6 bases, with 11 bases between them. The CDR3 consists of 13 residues. CDR3 in amino acids: CASRPRVPGELFF. The CDR3 DNA sequence: TGTGCCAGCAGACCCAGGGTTCCCGGGGAGCTGTTTTTT.

The chain uses TRBV4-1 and TRBJ2-5; 10 nucleotides align to TRBD2. The ends lost 4 bases at V and 2 bases at J; junction bases unmatched: 7. The CDR3 runs 16 residues. The germline CDR1 and CDR2 sequences are MGHRA and YSYEKL. DNA of the CDR3: TGCGCCAGCAGCCTTCAACTAGCGGGGCCGCAAGAGACCCAGTACTTC. It is translated as CASSLQLAGPQETQYF.

The V gene is TRBV19, the J gene TRBJ1-5, with D possibly being TRBD1 (6 bases). In germline, CDR1 is LNHDA, CDR2 SQIVND (reference sequence). This CDR3 is 15 amino acids long. Trimming stripped 4 bases from V and 3 bases from J, with 13 bases between. This chain's CDR3 is CASSTQGVPNQPQHF. CDR3 in DNA: TGTGCCAGTAGTACACAGGGAGTTCCCAATCAGCCCCAGCATTTT.

The chain is built from TRBV27 and TRBJ1-2, with D perhaps TRBD1 (5 bases). The CDR3 length is 14 residues. Trimming left V 1 base short and J 5 bases short, with 11 bases between. Germline V gene data show CDR1 as MNHEY and CDR2 as SMNVEV (reference sequence). The CDR3 sequence: CASSLFGGGYGYTF. The CDR3 DNA is TGTGCCAGCAGTTTATTTGGGGGAGGTTATGGCTACACCTTC.

The chain recombines TRBV28 with TRBJ2-2, with a tentative D call TRBD2 (6 bases). Germline lookup yields CDR1 MDHEN and CDR2 SYDVKM. Trimming left V 3 bases short and J 6 bases short, with 20 bases between. This CDR3 has 17 residues. CDR3 residues: CASSLGTGGFRAGELFF. As DNA, the CDR3 is TGTGCCAGCAGTTTGGGGACTGGGGGGTTCCGGGCCGGGGAGCTGTTTTTT.

The rearrangement links TRBV30 to TRBJ1-5, with a tentative D call TRBD1 (5 bases). The V gene lost 2 bases and the J gene lost 6 bases, with 11 bases spanning the gap. The CDR3 sequence is 13 residues long. Germline V gene data show CDR1 as GTSNPN and CDR2 as SVGIG (reference sequence). The CDR3 protein is CAWSPAGRQPQHF. The CDR3 DNA reads TGTGCCTGGAGTCCCGCAGGGCGTCAGCCCCAGCATTTT.

The chain carries TRBV5-6 and TRBJ2-7; D not certain. Germline values: CDR1 SGHDT, CDR2 YYEEEE. Trimming stripped 0 bases from V and 3 bases from J, with 7 bases between. CDR3 size: 13 residues. The CDR3 protein is CASSLVEIYEQYF. In DNA, the CDR3 is TGTGCCAGCAGCTTGGTGGAGATCTACGAGCAGTACTTC. Full variable domain (remainder filled in from reference TRBV5-6 and TRBJ2-7): DAGVTQSPTHLIKTRGQQVTLRCSPKSGHDTVSWYQQALGQGPQFIFQYYEEEERQRGNFPDRFSGHQFPNYSSELNVNALLLGDSALYLCASSLVEIYEQYFGPGTRLTVT.

V and J are TRBV30 and TRBJ1-6; 7 positions agree with TRBD1. V trimming: 2 bases; J trimming: 7 bases; junction bases outside the gene matches: 5. The germline gives CDR1 GTSNPN, CDR2 SVGIG (reference sequence). This CDR3 comprises 14 residues. The CDR3 sequence is CAWSTRQGNSPLHF. CDR3 bases: TGTGCCTGGAGTACCAGACAGGGAAATTCACCCCTCCACTTT.

The chain joins TRBV2 to TRBJ1-3, with 7 bases matching TRBD1. V dropped 6 bases and J dropped 2; count of bases not matched to a gene: 1. Germline V gives CDR1 SNHLY, CDR2 FYNNEI. This CDR3 region has 13 residues. The CDR3 bases are TGTGCCAGCAGGGGACAGACTGGAAACACCATATATTTT. Translation: CASRGQTGNTIYF.

CDR3 region: CASSLLSGSSYNEQFF. CDR3 nucleotide sequence: TGTGCCAGCAGCTTACTCAGCGGGAGCTCCTACAATGAGCAGTTCTTC. The chain carries TRBV7-2 and TRBJ2-1, with TRBD2 matching 8 bases. Germline trimming cut 2 bases from V and 0 bases from J; bases unmatched to any gene: 3. The CDR3 covers 16 residues. Germline CDR1 is SGHTA and CDR2 is FQGNSA.

This clone was seen only once. The genes are TRBV6-5 and TRBJ2-7, with D uncertain. In germline, CDR1 is MNHEY, CDR2 SVGAGI. This CDR3 has 14 residues. Trimming left V 0 bases short and J 0 bases short, with 6 bases between. DNA of the CDR3: TGTGCCAGCAGTTACTCCGGTGCCTCCTACGAGCAGTACTTC. It yields the protein CASSYSGASYEQYF.

The V gene is TRBV5-1, the J gene TRBJ2-7, with 11 bases fitting TRBD2. This CDR3 is built from 15 residues. Unmatched junction bases numbered 5, after V lost 3 bases and J lost 3 bases. CDR1 and CDR2 from the germline V gene are SGHRS and YFSETQ. The CDR3 loop reads CASSWDTSGSYEQYF. The CDR3 region has the DNA TGCGCCAGCAGCTGGGACACTAGCGGGAGCTACGAGCAGTACTTC.

The CDR3 here is CASSLFRGRIWTSSSYEQYF. In DNA form, the CDR3 reads TGCGCCAGCAGTCTTTTTCGGGGCAGGATCTGGACTAGCAGCTCCTACGAGCAGTACTTC. This chain connects TRBV23-1 to TRBJ2-7; TRBD2 agrees at 8 bases. TRBV23-1 is filed as an ORF, its function uncertain. The CDR3 extends over 20 amino acids. With V trimmed by 4 bases and J by 0 bases, 20 bases remained unmatched.

This clone was counted between two and nine times. V usage is TRBV28 and J usage is TRBJ1-1; D remains unclear. This CDR3 region has 13 residues. The germline V gene encodes CDR1 MDHEN and CDR2 SYDVKM. Trimming shortened V by 8 bases and J by 2 bases, and 12 bases separated the two germline ends. The CDR3 DNA follows: TGTGCCAGCTTCAACCCCAGTAACACTGAAGCTTTCTTT. It encodes CASFNPSNTEAFF.

The gene calls are TRBV28 and TRBJ2-7, with 7 nucleotides matching TRBD2. The CDR3 runs 14 residues. The V and J ends lost 8 bases and 2 bases, in that order; junction bases with no gene match: 9. The germline V gene encodes CDR1 MDHEN and CDR2 SYDVKM. The CDR3 DNA reads as TGTGCCAGCTTGCGGGGAGGGAAAACCTACGAGCAGTACTTC. Its translation: CASLRGGKTYEQYF.

The CDR3 DNA reads TGTGCCAGTAGTGCGCAGGGGGCGAGTGAAAAACTGTTTTTT. Protein sequence: CASSAQGASEKLFF. The chain uses TRBV19 and TRBJ1-4; TRBD1 matches at 8 bases. CDR3 size: 14 residues. The J segment lost 7 bases and the V segment lost 5 bases, leaving 6 bases of the junction unmatched. Germline CDR1 LNHDA, CDR2 SQIVND (reference sequence).

V gene TRBV9 combines with J gene TRBJ2-7; a possible D gene is TRBD1 (6 bases). Germline CDR1 is SGDLS and CDR2 is YYNGEE. V lost 3 bases to trimming and J lost 7 bases, with 17 bases between them. The CDR3 length is 14 residues. The CDR3 DNA follows: TGTGCCAGCAGCGGCCCCAGGGGTCTAGGGGAGCAGTACTTC. This gives the protein CASSGPRGLGEQYF.

The V call is TRBV6-5, the J call TRBJ2-5; 8 bases agree with TRBD2. Germline trimming cut 8 bases from V and 5 bases from J; bases unmatched to any gene: 10. This CDR3 is built from 14 residues. CDR1 is MNHEY and CDR2 is SVGAGI in the germline V gene. DNA for the CDR3: TGTGCCAGCGCCACTCTCGGCGGGGGGGAGACCCAGTACTTC. It codes for CASATLGGGETQYF.

The chain links TRBV24-1 to TRBJ1-2, with 10 nucleotides matching TRBD1. This CDR3 region has 14 residues. CDR1 is KGHDR, CDR2 SFDVKD, per germline. V lost 4 bases and J lost 8; bases outside the gene matches: 6. The CDR3 DNA is TGTGCCACCAGTGAACCGGGACAGGGGTTGGGCTACACCTTC. Translated, it gives CATSEPGQGLGYTF.

This clone was observed once. V usage is TRBV7-2 and J usage is TRBJ2-3; D call uncertain. Trimming left V 2 bases short and J 0 bases short, with 6 bases between. This CDR3 is 14 amino acids long. Germline CDR1 SGHTA, CDR2 FQGNSA. CDR3 nucleotide sequence: TGTGCCAGCAGCTTAAGACATAGCACAGATACGCAGTATTTT. It codes for CASSLRHSTDTQYF.

CDR3 residues: CSVGQGGGGYTF. DNA for the CDR3: TGCAGCGTTGGGCAGGGGGGCGGCGGCTACACCTTC. The chain carries TRBV29-1 and TRBJ1-2, with 7 bases lining up with TRBD1. Germline-derived CDR1 and CDR2 are SQVTM and ANQGSEA. The CDR3 contains 12 residues. J gave up 8 bases and V 4 bases, and 7 bases lay outside the gene matches.

This chain uses TRBV29-1 with TRBJ2-7; tentative D call: TRBD1 (5 bases). Deletions cut 7 bases from V and 3 bases from J, with 13 bases between. CDR1 and CDR2 (germline): SQVTM, ANQGSEA. The CDR3 spans 12 residues. This chain's CDR3 is CSARTDSYEQYF. CDR3 sequence (DNA): TGCAGCGCCAGGACCGACAGCTACGAGCAGTACTTC.

The rearrangement uses TRBV7-9 and TRBJ1-2; D not resolved. The CDR3 loop spans 15 amino acids. V was clipped by 5 bases and J by 0 bases, with 13 bases between them. The germline V gene encodes CDR1 SEHNR and CDR2 FQNEAQ (reference sequence). The CDR3 here is CASSPPELANYGYTF. CDR3 nucleotides: TGTGCCAGCAGCCCCCCCGAACTAGCTAACTATGGCTACACCTTC. Based on the CDR3 plus reference TRBV7-9 and TRBJ1-2, the full variable domain is DTGVSQNPRHKITKRGQNVTFRCDPISEHNRLYWYRQTLGQGPEFLTYFQNEAQLEKSRLLSDRFSAERPKGSFSTLEIQRTEQGDSAMYLCASSPPELANYGYTFGSGTRLTVV.